Shown below are 12 T cell receptor beta chains from a single sample sequenced in a study of post-analysis software for immune sequencing data. Points from the study as a whole: Patients used five TRBV segments, including TRBV5-6, TRBV5-1 and TRBV20-1, more often than controls.

These TCRs' antigens remain unknown. Each TCR beta cDNA library carried unique molecular identifiers. From the PCR reads, TCRdb called clonotypes with MiXCR, one entry per CDR3 protein. The table includes 380,000 or so distinct CDR3 sequences, less than 35% detected once. Sequenced material: blood. All receptors come from a girl between 5 and 17 years old with multiple sclerosis.

This clonotype occurred once. V is TRBV12-3 or TRBV12-4 and J is TRBJ1-5; TRBD1 agrees at 8 bases. Trimming took 7 bases from V and 2 from J; bases not matched to a gene: 10. The CDR3 is made up of 16 amino acids. The CDR3 here is CASNHWDRRGNQPQHF. CDR3 sequence (DNA): TGTGCCAGCAACCATTGGGACAGGAGGGGCAATCAGCCCCAGCATTTT.

V is TRBV6-5 and J is TRBJ2-5, with 7 bases matching TRBD1. Germline assignment: CDR1 MNHEY and CDR2 SVGAGI. The trim removed 0 bases at V and 4 bases at J, leaving 5 bases unmatched. This CDR3 is built from 15 residues. The CDR3: CASSYSSEGAETQYF. The CDR3 DNA sequence: TGTGCCAGCAGTTACTCGAGTGAGGGGGCAGAGACCCAGTACTTC.

About this clonotype itself: At one boundary the junction diverges from the germline segment, which might be a read error. The chain couples TRBV12-3 or TRBV12-4 to TRBJ2-3; tentatively, D is TRBD1 (5 bases). The CDR3 covers 13 residues. This chain's CDR3 is CASSFQGPDMQYF. The CDR3 bases are TGTGCCAGCAGCTTCCAGGGTCCAGATATGCAGTATTTT.

The chain has TRBV27 and TRBJ2-7, with TRBD1 as a possible D gene (5 bases). The CDR3 covers 14 residues. Trimming took off 10 bases at V and 0 bases at J, with 16 bases between the two ends. CDR1 is MNHEY and CDR2 is SMNVEV in the germline V gene (reference sequence). The chain's CDR3 is CATADSMSSYEQYF. CDR3 DNA sequence: TGTGCCACAGCCGACAGCATGAGCTCCTACGAGCAGTACTTC.

The chain recombines TRBV6-5 with TRBJ2-7, with 9 nucleotides matching TRBD1. The germline CDR1 and CDR2 sequences are MNHEY and SVGAGI. This CDR3 region has 15 residues. J gave up 4 bases and V 6 bases, and 10 bases lay outside the gene matches. The CDR3 loop reads CASRDPGQGLYEQYF. The CDR3 DNA sequence: TGTGCCAGCAGGGATCCGGGACAGGGCCTATACGAGCAGTACTTC.

CDR3 in amino acids: CASATGSGRNEQFF. DNA for the CDR3: TGTGCCAGCGCGACGGGTAGCGGGAGAAATGAGCAGTTCTTC. The chain has TRBV7-3 and TRBJ2-1, with 9 bases lining up with TRBD2. The CDR3 has 14 amino acids. Trimming removed 8 bases from V and 7 bases from J; junction bases left unmatched: 9. CDR1 is SGHTA, CDR2 FQGTGA, per germline.

As regards this clonotype: One end of the junction is discordant with germline, which a read error may explain. The chain joins TRBV12-3 or TRBV12-4 to TRBJ2-5, with D perhaps matching TRBD1 (6 bases). The CDR3 has 12 amino acids. This CDR3 is CASSPPQGKRFF. The CDR3 DNA reads as TGTGCCAGCAGTCCCCCTCAGGGGAAGCGGTTCTTC.

This clonotype showed up just a few times. The chain combines TRBV10-3 with TRBJ2-5; D is perhaps TRBD2 (7 bases). The V and J ends lost 5 bases and 5 bases respectively, with 24 bases between them. The V gene's germline CDR1 is ENHRY and CDR2 SYGVKD. The CDR3 consists of 17 residues. CDR3 in amino acids: CAISPSAGAHGRETQYF. The CDR3 nucleotides read TGTGCCATCAGTCCCTCCGCGGGGGCGCACGGACGGGAGACCCAGTACTTC.

The table lists this clonotype with a few counts. The chain is built from TRBV6-5 and TRBJ2-7; tentative D call: TRBD2 (5 bases). V was cut by 8 bases and J by 5 bases, with 13 bases left in between. Germline V CDR1 and CDR2: MNHEY, SVGAGI. The CDR3 totals 12 residues. This CDR3 reads CASGREINEQYF. The CDR3 DNA follows: TGTGCCAGCGGACGGGAAATAAACGAGCAGTACTTC.

A note on this clonotype: An end of the junction does not agree with germline; a read error may underlie this. The rearrangement uses TRBV7-2 and TRBJ2-1, with a tentative D call TRBD2 (6 bases). This CDR3 region has 13 residues. The V gene's germline CDR1 is SGHTA and CDR2 FQGNSA. CDR3 coding DNA: TGCGCCAGCAGCTCACTAGCACGGAATGAGCAGTTCTTC. It yields the protein CASSSLARNEQFF.

The table lists this clonotype with a few counts. V is TRBV3-1 and J is TRBJ2-1; 7 bases map to TRBD2. Germline V gene lookup returns CDR1 LGHDT and CDR2 YNNKEL (reference sequence). Losses at the gene ends were 3 bases for V and 7 bases for J; bases not matched to a gene: 6. This CDR3 contains 14 residues. CDR3 protein: CASSQGEGWNEQFF. CDR3 bases: TGTGCCAGCAGCCAGGGGGAGGGGTGGAATGAGCAGTTCTTC.

This clonotype was picked up a small number of times. The chain couples TRBV10-3 to TRBJ2-5, with 8 bases matching TRBD1. CDR3 length: 12 residues. Germline loops: CDR1 ENHRY, CDR2 SYGVKD. Losses at the gene ends were 5 bases for V and 5 bases for J; bases not matched to a gene: 1. The CDR3 DNA is TGTGCCATCAGTAGGACAGGGGAGACCCAGTACTTC. As protein: CAISRTGETQYF.